The 5 T cell receptor beta chains below all came from one sample that was sequenced in a study of blood T cell repertoires in COVID-19. Only in-frame clones appear in the TCRdb table, and some are missing; sequencing was by immunoSEQ multiplex PCR. In the table there are some 150,000 clones, about 88% of which are singletons. The specimen was peripheral blood. The receptors here all came from a woman between 65 and 79 years old with acute or convalescent COVID-19.

This clone was counted only a few times. The chain is built from TRBV7-2 and TRBJ2-7; 10 bases match TRBD2. The germline V gene has CDR1 SGHTA and CDR2 FQGNSA. The length of the CDR3 is 15 residues. The V gene end was trimmed by 4 bases and the J gene end by 6 bases; junction bases not matched to a gene: 9. The CDR3 sequence: CASSSSGTSVIEQYF. The CDR3 DNA reads TGTGCCAGCAGCTCATCCGGGACTAGCGTCATCGAGCAGTACTTC.

The gene calls are TRBV6-5 and TRBJ2-7; 7 bases agree with TRBD1. V lost 3 bases, J lost 3 bases, and 5 bases stayed unmatched. The CDR3 contains 14 residues. Germline-derived CDR1 and CDR2 are MNHEY and SVGAGI. The CDR3 loop reads CASSYRAGGYEQYV. The CDR3 DNA sequence: TGTGCCAGCAGTTATAGGGCAGGGGGCTACGAGCAGTACGTC.

V and J are TRBV28 and TRBJ2-3, with D possibly TRBD1 on 6 matching bases. Trimming stripped 5 bases from V and 1 base from J, with 16 bases between. The CDR3 contains 16 residues. CDR1 is MDHEN, CDR2 SYDVKM, per germline. This chain's CDR3 is CASSPQGIIRTDTQYF. The CDR3 DNA is TGTGCCAGCAGTCCCCAGGGGATAATTCGCACAGATACGCAGTATTTT. Looking up the rest from reference TRBV28 and TRBJ2-3 gives the full variable domain: DVKVTQSSRYLVKRTGEKVFLECVQDMDHENMFWYRQDPGLGLRLIYFSYDVKMKEKGDIPEGYSVSREKKERFSLILESASTNQTSMYLCASSPQGIIRTDTQYFGPGTRLTVL.

The chain links TRBV18 to TRBJ2-7; 8 bases match TRBD1. Unmatched junction bases numbered 13, after V lost 5 bases and J lost 4 bases. This CDR3 region has 16 residues. The germline V gene has CDR1 KGHSH and CDR2 LQKENI. Here the CDR3 DNA reads TGTGCCAGCTCAAACCTACCACAGGGGGTATCTTACGAGCAGTACTTC. This encodes CASSNLPQGVSYEQYF.

V is TRBV7-2 and J is TRBJ2-5, with a possible D match to TRBD1 (6 bases). The CDR3 sequence is 15 residues long. Germline V gene data show CDR1 as SGHTA and CDR2 as FQGNSA. V lost 3 bases and J 3 bases, leaving 14 bases between the germline ends. CDR3 amino acids: CASSFTAGTKETQYF. DNA of the CDR3: TGTGCCAGCAGCTTTACGGCCGGGACAAAAGAGACCCAGTACTTC.